This T cell receptor beta chain was documented in a study of T cell responses to AZD1222 COVID-19 vaccine. Whole-study results and caveats: Mostly white British, mostly female donors; authors suggested clonal diversity may be underestimated.

Sequencing used immunoSEQ multiplex PCR; TCRdb keeps in-frame clones, though not all of them. This table holds around 150,000 clones, approximately 88% found once. The CDR3 sequence is 14 residues long. Germline trimming cut 5 bases from V and 3 bases from J; bases unmatched to any gene: 4. Germline CDR1 reads LNHDA; CDR2 reads SQIVND (reference sequence). Turning to this clone: Its antigen is unknown.

The source is an adult in good health. The chain has TRBV19 and TRBJ1-1; TRBD1 aligns across 9 bases. This specimen consisted of peripheral blood, obtained on day 0 of AZD1222 vaccination. The CDR3: CASSPGQGYTEAFF. In DNA, the CDR3 is TGTGCCAGTAGTCCGGGACAGGGCTACACTGAAGCTTTCTTT.